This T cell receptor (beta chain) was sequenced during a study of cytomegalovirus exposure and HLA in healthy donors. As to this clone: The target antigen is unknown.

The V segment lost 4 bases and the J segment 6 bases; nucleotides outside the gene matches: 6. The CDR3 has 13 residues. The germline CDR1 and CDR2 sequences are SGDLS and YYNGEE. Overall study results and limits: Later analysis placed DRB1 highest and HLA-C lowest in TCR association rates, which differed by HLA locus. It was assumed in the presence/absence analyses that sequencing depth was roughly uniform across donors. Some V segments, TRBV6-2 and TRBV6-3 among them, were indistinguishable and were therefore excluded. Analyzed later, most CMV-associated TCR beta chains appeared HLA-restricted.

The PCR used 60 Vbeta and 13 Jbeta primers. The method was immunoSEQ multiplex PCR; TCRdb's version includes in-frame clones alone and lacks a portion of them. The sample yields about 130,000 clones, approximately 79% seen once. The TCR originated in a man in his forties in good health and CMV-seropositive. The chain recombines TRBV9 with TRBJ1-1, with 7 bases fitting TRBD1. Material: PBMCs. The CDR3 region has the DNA TGTGCCAGCAGCTCCCCAGGGGGATCTGAAGCTTTCTTT. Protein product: CASSSPGGSEAFF.